This TCR beta chain came from a study of Graves' ophthalmopathy and Graves' hyperthyroidism. Overall study results and limits: Most thyroid-expanded clonotypes exceeding 0.001 frequency were also found in blood. Predictions made by the model for ophthalmopathy progression reached 70.59% sensitivity and less than 80% specificity.

CDR3 regions of TCR beta were amplified from RNA transcripts. A first-round RT-PCR used HTBI primers, followed by a second-round multiplex PCR. Using its own MiXCR run on the multiplex PCR reads, TCRdb lists one record per CDR3 protein. Of hundreds of thousands of distinct CDR3 sequences in the sample, under 25% were seen once. In the case of this clonotype: What it binds is not known.

A follow-up of 18 months without ophthalmopathy meant that hyperthyroidism was stable. Hyperthyroidism patients were newly diagnosed, ill under 2 months, and aged 18 to 65 years. Germline loops: CDR1 MNHEY, CDR2 SVGEGT. Between the trimmed V and J ends, which lost 0 bases and 6 bases, there was a span of 9 bases. The CDR3 runs 13 residues. The V and J genes are TRBV6-2 or TRBV6-3 and TRBJ2-7; D call uncertain. The sequencing input was peripheral blood. The clonotype originates from a woman between 18 and 29 years old with stable Graves' hyperthyroidism. The CDR3 reads CASSYSGPGEQYF. CDR3 coding DNA: TGTGCCAGCAGTTACTCAGGGCCAGGCGAGCAGTACTTC.